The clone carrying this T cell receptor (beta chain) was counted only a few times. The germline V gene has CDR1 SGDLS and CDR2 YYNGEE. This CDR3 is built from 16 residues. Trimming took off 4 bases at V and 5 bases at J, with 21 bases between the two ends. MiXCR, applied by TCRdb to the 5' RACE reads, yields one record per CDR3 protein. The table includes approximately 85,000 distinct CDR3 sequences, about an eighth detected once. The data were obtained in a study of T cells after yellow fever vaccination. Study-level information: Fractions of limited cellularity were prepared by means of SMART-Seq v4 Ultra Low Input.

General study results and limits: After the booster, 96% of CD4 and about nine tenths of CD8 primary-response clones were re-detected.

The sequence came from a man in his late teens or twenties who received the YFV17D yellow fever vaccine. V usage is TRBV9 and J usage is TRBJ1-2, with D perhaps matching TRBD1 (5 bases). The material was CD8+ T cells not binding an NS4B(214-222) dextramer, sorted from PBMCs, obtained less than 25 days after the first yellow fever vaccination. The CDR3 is CASSPQVGPSSYGYTF. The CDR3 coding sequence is TGTGCCAGCAGCCCCCAGGTGGGACCCTCGTCTTATGGCTACACCTTC.